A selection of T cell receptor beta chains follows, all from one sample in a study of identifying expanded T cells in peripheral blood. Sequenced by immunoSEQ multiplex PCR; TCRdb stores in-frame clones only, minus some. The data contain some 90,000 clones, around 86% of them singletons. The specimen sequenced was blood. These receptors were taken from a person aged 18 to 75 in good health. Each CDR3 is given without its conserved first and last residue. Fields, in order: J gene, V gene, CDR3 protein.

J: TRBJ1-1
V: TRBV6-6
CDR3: ASSPGDTEAF

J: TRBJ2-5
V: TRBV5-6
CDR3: ASSLDLDAETQY

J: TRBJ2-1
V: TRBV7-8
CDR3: ASSLLRTAYNEQF

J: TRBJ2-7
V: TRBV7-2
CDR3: ASSLYSATSYEQY

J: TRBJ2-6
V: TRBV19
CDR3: ASTRDGTFSGANVLT

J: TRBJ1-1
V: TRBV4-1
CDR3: ASSLGQTNTEAF

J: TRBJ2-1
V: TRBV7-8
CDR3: ASTRLRIGQGRSWNEQF

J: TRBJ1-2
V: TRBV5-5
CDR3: ASSAKDRANGYT

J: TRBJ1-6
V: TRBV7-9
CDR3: ASAYESSYNSPLH

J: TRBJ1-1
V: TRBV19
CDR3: ASSIRYTEAF

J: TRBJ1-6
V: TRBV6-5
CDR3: ASTGGYNSPLH

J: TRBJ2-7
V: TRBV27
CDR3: ASSLKGASLYPPYEQY

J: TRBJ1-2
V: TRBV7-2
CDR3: ASSLDGQLAGYT

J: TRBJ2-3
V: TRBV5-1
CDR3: ASSLLGPVSADTQY

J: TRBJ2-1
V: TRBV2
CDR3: AISRDRSYNEQF

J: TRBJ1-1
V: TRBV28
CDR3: ASSLVVSEAF

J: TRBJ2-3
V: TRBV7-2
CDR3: ATSSWGTATVTDTQY

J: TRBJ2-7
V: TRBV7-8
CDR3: ASSSSGQIAGYEQY

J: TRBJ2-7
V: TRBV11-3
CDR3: ASSLEAAGVPWLYEQY

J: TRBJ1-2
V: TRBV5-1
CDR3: ASRKTAGTGVYGYT

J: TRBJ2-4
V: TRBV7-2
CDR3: ASSSDRAAKNIQY

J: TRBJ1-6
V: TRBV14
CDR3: ASSQVSSSPLH

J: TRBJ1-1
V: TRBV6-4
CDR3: ASKISGGRGTEAF

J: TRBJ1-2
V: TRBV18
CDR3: ASSPPQGTDYGYT

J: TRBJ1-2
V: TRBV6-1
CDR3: ASSEDGYLYGYT

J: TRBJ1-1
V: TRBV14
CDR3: ASRQGLDTEAF

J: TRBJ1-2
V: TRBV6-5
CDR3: ASSLTRQYGYT

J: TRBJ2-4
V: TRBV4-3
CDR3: ASSQGTGLAKNIQY

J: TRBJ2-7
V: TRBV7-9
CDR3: ASSPARGVYEQY

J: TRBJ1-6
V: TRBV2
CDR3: ASIGLNSPLH

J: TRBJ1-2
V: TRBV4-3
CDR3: ASSQDLGNYGYT

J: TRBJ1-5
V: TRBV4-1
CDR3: ASSQGTGGQPQH

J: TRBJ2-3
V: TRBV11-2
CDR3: ASSLMAGLDTQY

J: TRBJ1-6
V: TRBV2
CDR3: ASSGIVTYSFSPLH

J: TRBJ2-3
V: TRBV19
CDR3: ASGGGPTDTQY

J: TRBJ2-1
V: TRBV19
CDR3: ASSIRGSYEQF

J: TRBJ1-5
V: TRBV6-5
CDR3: ASSYSTGRGQPQH

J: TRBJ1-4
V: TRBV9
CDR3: ASSAYGSANEKLF

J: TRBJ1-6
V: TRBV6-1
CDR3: ASSEARRGPLSPLH

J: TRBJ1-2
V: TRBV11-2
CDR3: ASSLVARGDGYT

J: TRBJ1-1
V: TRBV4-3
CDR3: ASSQALMNTEAF

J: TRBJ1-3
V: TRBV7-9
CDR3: ASSLSGAGSGNTIY

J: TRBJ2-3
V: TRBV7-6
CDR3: ASSLTALGHTDTQY

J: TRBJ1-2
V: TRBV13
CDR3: ASSARRWGVPPANYGYT

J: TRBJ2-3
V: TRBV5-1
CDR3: ASSRGVVRAGTDTQY

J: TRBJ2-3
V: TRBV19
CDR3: ASRDNLGDIEQY